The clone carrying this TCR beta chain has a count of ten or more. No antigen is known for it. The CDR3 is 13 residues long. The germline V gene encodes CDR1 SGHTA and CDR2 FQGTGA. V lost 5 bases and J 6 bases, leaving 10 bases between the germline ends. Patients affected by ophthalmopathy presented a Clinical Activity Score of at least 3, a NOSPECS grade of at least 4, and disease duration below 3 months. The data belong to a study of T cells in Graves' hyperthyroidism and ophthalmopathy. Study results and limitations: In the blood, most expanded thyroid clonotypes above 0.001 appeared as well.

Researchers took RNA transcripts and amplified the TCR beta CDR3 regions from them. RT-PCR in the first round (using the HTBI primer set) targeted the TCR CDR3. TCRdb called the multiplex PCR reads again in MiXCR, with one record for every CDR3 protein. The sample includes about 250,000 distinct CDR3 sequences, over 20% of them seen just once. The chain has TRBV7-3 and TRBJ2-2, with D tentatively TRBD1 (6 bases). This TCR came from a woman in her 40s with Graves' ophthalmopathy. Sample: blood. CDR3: CASSPRGPGELFF. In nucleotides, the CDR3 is TGTGCCAGCAGCCCCAGGGGCCCCGGGGAGCTGTTTTTT. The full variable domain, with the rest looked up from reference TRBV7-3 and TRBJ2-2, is GAGVSQTPSNKVTEKGKYVELRCDPISGHTALYWYRQSLGQGPEFLIYFQGTGAADDSGLPNDRFFAVRPEGSVSTLKIQRTERGDSAVYLCASSPRGPGELFFGEGSRLTVL.